Below are 20 T cell receptor beta chains sequenced from a single sample in a study of shared clonotypes between healthy human individuals. Naive CD8 cells comprised CD45RO-negative, CCR7-positively selected cells, excluding terminally differentiated effector memory CD45RA+ cells. TCRdb keeps only in-frame clones here, not all; method: immunoSEQ multiplex PCR. The sample carries roughly 2.1 million clones, approximately 94% recorded once. The sequenced sample was naive CD8+ T cells from PBMCs. The receptors originated from a man aged 18 to 29 in good health. Some clones in this sample may be carry-over from other donors' samples.

The chain couples TRBV27 to TRBJ2-7; D might be TRBD2 (5 bases). V lost 7 bases and J 2 bases, leaving 15 bases between the germline ends. This CDR3 is built from 14 residues. The germline gives CDR1 MNHEY, CDR2 SMNVEV (reference sequence). CDR3: CASTRRDPAYEQYF. The CDR3 DNA reads as TGTGCCAGCACTCGCCGGGATCCTGCCTACGAGCAGTACTTC.

CDR3 sequence reads: CASIQGWTEAFF. The CDR3 bases are TGTGCCAGTATCCAGGGATGGACTGAAGCTTTCTTT. The rearrangement links TRBV19 to TRBJ1-1; D may be TRBD1 (5 bases). Trimming took 7 bases from V and 5 from J, leaving 11 bases between them. Germline CDR1 LNHDA, CDR2 SQIVND (reference sequence). CDR3 size: 12 residues.

In DNA form, the CDR3 reads TGTGCCAGCAGCTTGGGTAGGGACACCTACTACGAGCAGTACTTC. Protein product: CASSLGRDTYYEQYF. The J gene is TRBJ2-7, the V gene TRBV5-5; tentative D call: TRBD1 (6 bases). Germline values: CDR1 SGHKS, CDR2 YYEKEE (reference sequence). The CDR3 covers 15 residues. Trimming removed 0 bases from V and 3 bases from J, with 13 bases in between.

The chain links TRBV7-2 to TRBJ2-7; possibly TRBD1 for D (6 bases). There are 14 residues in the CDR3. Trimming removed 5 bases from V and 5 bases from J, with 16 bases in between. Germline CDR1 reads SGHTA; CDR2 reads FQGNSA. CDR3 protein: CASSANRETHEQYF. The CDR3 DNA reads as TGTGCCAGCAGCGCAAACAGGGAAACCCACGAGCAGTACTTC.

In regard to this clone: Other nucleotide sequences from this sample produce the same CDR3. The chain carries TRBV7-9 and TRBJ1-5; D remains unclear. Germline-derived CDR1 and CDR2 are SEHNR and FQNEAQ (reference sequence). CDR3 size: 12 residues. The ends were cut back, 2 bases at V and 6 bases at J, with 5 bases in the middle. The CDR3 DNA reads as TGTGCCAGCAGCTTATTGGCTCAGCCCCAGCATTTT. This encodes CASSLLAQPQHF.

The chain joins TRBV19 to TRBJ1-2; D is ambiguous. The V gene's germline CDR1 is LNHDA and CDR2 SQIVND (reference sequence). Trimming took 0 bases from V and 3 from J, leaving 11 bases between them. The CDR3 contains 15 residues. The CDR3 here is CASSIEAHNDYGYTF. Written as DNA, the CDR3 is TGTGCCAGTAGTATAGAGGCACATAACGACTATGGCTACACCTTC.

This chain joins TRBV7-4 and TRBJ2-3; 8 nucleotides align to TRBD2. V shed 2 bases, J shed 2 bases, and the junction held 18 bases outside the gene matches. The length of the CDR3 is 20 residues. The germline V gene has CDR1 SGHVT and CDR2 SQSDAQ. The DNA of the CDR3 is TGTGCCAGCAGCTTAAGAGGCCTAGCGGGCCGTCTTATCGTCACAGATACGCAGTATTTT. This encodes CASSLRGLAGRLIVTDTQYF.

V gene TRBV9 combines with J gene TRBJ2-3; 8 bases map to TRBD2. The CDR3 length is 14 residues. Germline CDR1 reads SGDLS; CDR2 reads YYNGEE. Trimming cost V 1 base and J 4 bases; bases outside gene matches: 2. CDR3 protein: CASSVQREPDTQYF. CDR3 nucleotides: TGTGCCAGCAGCGTACAGCGGGAGCCAGATACGCAGTATTTT.

This chain joins TRBV10-2 and TRBJ2-3; 10 bases line up with TRBD1. Germline V gene lookup returns CDR1 WSHSY and CDR2 SAAADI. After removal of 6 bases from V and 6 bases from J, the junction contained 12 bases not matched to a gene. The CDR3 covers 16 residues. The DNA for the CDR3 is TGCGCCAGCAGAAAACCGGGACAGGGGTCCGCGGATACGCAGTATTTT. It encodes CASRKPGQGSADTQYF.

J is TRBJ1-3 and V is TRBV27; D might be TRBD1 (6 bases). CDR1 is MNHEY, CDR2 SMNVEV, per germline (reference sequence). V was clipped by 6 bases and J by 2 bases, with 17 bases between them. The CDR3 runs to 16 residues. Here the CDR3 reads CASSDLGGLPGNTIYF. CDR3 in DNA: TGTGCCAGCAGCGATCTGGGGGGGCTTCCTGGAAACACCATATATTTT.

CDR3 in amino acids: CASRVRTGTENTEAFF. The DNA for the CDR3 is TGTGCCAGCAGGGTTAGGACCGGGACAGAAAACACTGAAGCTTTCTTT. V usage is TRBV28 and J usage is TRBJ1-1; 7 bases agree with TRBD1. V lost 6 bases, J lost 2 bases, and 12 bases stayed unmatched. CDR1 and CDR2 from the germline V gene are MDHEN and SYDVKM. CDR3 length equals 16 residues.

This rearrangement joins TRBV5-1 to TRBJ2-2; D gene ambiguous. Germline lookup yields CDR1 SGHRS and CDR2 YFSETQ. This CDR3 region has 15 residues. CDR3 nucleotides: TGCGCAATACCCCGCGGTGGACGAGACACCGGGGAGCTGTTTTTT. Translation: CAIPRGGRDTGELFF.

The chain is built from TRBV9 and TRBJ2-3; D possibly corresponds to TRBD2 (6 bases). The V gene lost 0 bases and the J gene lost 9 bases, with 14 bases spanning the gap. This CDR3 is 14 amino acids long. Germline-derived CDR1 and CDR2 are SGDLS and YYNGEE. CDR3 DNA: TGTGCCAGCAGCGTAGTCGGGAGTCGGGAGACGCAGTATTTT. Amino acids: CASSVVGSRETQYF.

This chain uses TRBV4-1 with TRBJ2-7, with D maybe TRBD2 (5 bases). The CDR3 spans 13 residues. The V end lost 5 bases, the J end lost 2 bases, and 10 bases lay between the germline ends. The germline gives CDR1 MGHRA, CDR2 YSYEKL. In DNA form, the CDR3 reads TGCGCCAGCAGCGAGAGGGTAGCCTACGAGCAGTACTTC. This codes for CASSERVAYEQYF.

The chain couples TRBV4-1 to TRBJ2-1, with 10 bases that match TRBD2. From germline, CDR1 is MGHRA and CDR2 YSYEKL. After removal of 3 bases from V and 8 bases from J, the junction contained 10 bases not matched to a gene. The CDR3 is made up of 16 amino acids. CDR3 in amino acids: CASSHTPGLARDEQFF. The CDR3 DNA sequence: TGCGCCAGCAGCCACACACCGGGACTAGCGAGGGATGAGCAGTTCTTC.

The chain carries TRBV7-9 and TRBJ1-2, with D maybe TRBD1 (5 bases). CDR1 is SEHNR and CDR2 is FQNEAQ in the germline V gene (reference sequence). The CDR3 has 16 residues. V lost 1 base and J 2 bases, leaving 14 bases between the germline ends. The CDR3 DNA is TGTGCCAGCAGCTTAGTCCTCCCGACAGAGAACTATGGCTACACCTTC. Translation: CASSLVLPTENYGYTF.

The chain links TRBV14 to TRBJ1-1; 8 bases agree with TRBD1. Germline V gives CDR1 SGHDN, CDR2 FVKESK. Trimming at V came to 0 bases and at J to 11 bases, leaving 5 bases not matched to a gene. The CDR3 is made up of 13 amino acids. The CDR3: CASSQEGRGRAFF. The CDR3, as DNA: TGTGCCAGCAGCCAAGAAGGCAGGGGGCGGGCTTTCTTT.

The J gene is TRBJ1-4, the V gene TRBV7-9; D is uncertain. The CDR3 loop spans 16 amino acids. Germline V lookup: CDR1 SEHNR, CDR2 FQNEAQ (reference sequence). Trimming left V 5 bases short and J 2 bases short, with 15 bases between. This chain's CDR3 is CASSQIWSGTNEKLFF. The CDR3 nucleotides are TGTGCCAGCAGCCAAATCTGGTCCGGGACTAATGAAAAACTGTTTTTT. The variable domain in full, with the rest retrieved from reference TRBV7-9 and TRBJ1-4, is DTGVSQNPRHKITKRGQNVTFRCDPISEHNRLYWYRQTLGQGPEFLTYFQNEAQLEKSRLLSDRFSAERPKGSFSTLEIQRTEQGDSAMYLCASSQIWSGTNEKLFFGSGTQLSVL.

J is TRBJ1-4 and V is TRBV7-2; D is perhaps TRBD1 (6 bases). Germline V CDR1 and CDR2: SGHTA, FQGNSA. V was clipped by 5 bases and J by 8 bases, with 15 bases between them. This CDR3 has 14 amino acids. The CDR3 loop is CASSLGGGREKLFF. The CDR3, as DNA: TGTGCCAGCAGCCTAGGGGGAGGGAGGGAAAAACTGTTTTTT.

V is TRBV7-3 and J is TRBJ2-7; D gene unclear. V lost 2 bases, J lost 5 bases, and 10 bases lay in between. Germline CDR1 is SGHTA and CDR2 is FQGTGA. The CDR3 has 13 residues. The CDR3 loop reads CASSLLPRHEQYF. CDR3 bases: TGTGCCAGCAGCTTATTACCCCGGCACGAGCAGTACTTC.